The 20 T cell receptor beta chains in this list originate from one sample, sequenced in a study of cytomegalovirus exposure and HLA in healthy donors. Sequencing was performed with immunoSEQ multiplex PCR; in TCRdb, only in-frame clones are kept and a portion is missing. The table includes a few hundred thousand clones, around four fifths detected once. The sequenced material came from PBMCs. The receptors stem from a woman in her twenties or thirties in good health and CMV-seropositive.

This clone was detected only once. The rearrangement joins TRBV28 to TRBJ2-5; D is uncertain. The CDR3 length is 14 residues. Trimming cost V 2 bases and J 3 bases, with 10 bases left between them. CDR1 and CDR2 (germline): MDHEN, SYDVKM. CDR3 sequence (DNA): TGTGCCAGCAGTTTAAGGAACGAAGAAGAGACCCAGTACTTC. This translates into CASSLRNEEETQYF. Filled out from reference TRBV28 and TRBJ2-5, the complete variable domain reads DVKVTQSSRYLVKRTGEKVFLECVQDMDHENMFWYRQDPGLGLRLIYFSYDVKMKEKGDIPEGYSVSREKKERFSLILESASTNQTSMYLCASSLRNEEETQYFGPGTRLLVL.

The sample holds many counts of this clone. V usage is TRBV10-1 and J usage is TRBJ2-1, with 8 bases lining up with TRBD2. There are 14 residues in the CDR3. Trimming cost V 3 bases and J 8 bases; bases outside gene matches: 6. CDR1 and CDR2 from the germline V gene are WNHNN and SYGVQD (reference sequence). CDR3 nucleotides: TGCGCCAGCAGTGAATCGGGAGGGGAAGATGAGCAGTTCTTC. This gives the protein CASSESGGEDEQFF.

The CDR3 spells CSASSGGYTF. The CDR3 bases are TGCAGTGCTAGTTCAGGCGGCTACACCTTC. This rearrangement joins TRBV20-1 to TRBJ1-2; no clear D gene. Between the trimmed V and J ends, which lost 3 bases and 8 bases, there was a span of 7 bases. Germline V CDR1 and CDR2: DFQATT, SNEGSKA (reference sequence). The length of the CDR3 is 10 residues.

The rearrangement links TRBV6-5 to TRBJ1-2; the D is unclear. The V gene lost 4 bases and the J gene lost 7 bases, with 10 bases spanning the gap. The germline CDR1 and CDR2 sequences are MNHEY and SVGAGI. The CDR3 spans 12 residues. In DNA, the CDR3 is TGTGCCAGCAGTTCTCCACTCCGTGGCTACACCTTC. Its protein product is CASSSPLRGYTF.

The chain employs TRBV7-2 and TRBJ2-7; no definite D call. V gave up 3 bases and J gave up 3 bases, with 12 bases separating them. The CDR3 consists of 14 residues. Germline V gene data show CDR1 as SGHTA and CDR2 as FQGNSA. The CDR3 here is CASSFYGRSYEQYF. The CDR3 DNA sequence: TGTGCCAGCAGCTTTTACGGACGGAGCTACGAGCAGTACTTC.

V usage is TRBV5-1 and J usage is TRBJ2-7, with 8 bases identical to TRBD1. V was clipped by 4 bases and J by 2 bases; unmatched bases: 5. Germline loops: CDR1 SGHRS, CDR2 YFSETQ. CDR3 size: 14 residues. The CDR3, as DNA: TGCGCCAGCAGCGGCCCGACAGGGGCCTACGAGCAGTACTTC. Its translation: CASSGPTGAYEQYF.

In DNA form, the CDR3 reads TGCAGCGTTGGAACAGGAGCTGGAAACACCATATATTTT. Translation: CSVGTGAGNTIYF. The chain joins TRBV29-1 to TRBJ1-3; tentative D call: TRBD1 (5 bases). CDR1 and CDR2 from the germline V gene are SQVTM and ANQGSEA. CDR3 length: 13 residues. V gave up 4 bases and J gave up 2 bases, with 9 bases separating them.

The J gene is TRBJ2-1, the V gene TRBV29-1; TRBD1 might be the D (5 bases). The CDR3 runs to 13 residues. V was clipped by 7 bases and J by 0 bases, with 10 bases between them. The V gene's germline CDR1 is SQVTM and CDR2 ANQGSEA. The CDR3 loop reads CSASQGSYNEQFF. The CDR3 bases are TGCAGCGCGTCCCAGGGCTCCTACAATGAGCAGTTCTTC.

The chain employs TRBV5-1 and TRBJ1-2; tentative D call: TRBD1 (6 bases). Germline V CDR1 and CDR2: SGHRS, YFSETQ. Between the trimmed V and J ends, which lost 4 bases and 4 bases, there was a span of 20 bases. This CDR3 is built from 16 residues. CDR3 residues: CASSPDSRTDAYGYTF. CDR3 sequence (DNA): TGCGCCAGCAGCCCCGACTCCCGGACAGACGCCTATGGCTACACCTTC.

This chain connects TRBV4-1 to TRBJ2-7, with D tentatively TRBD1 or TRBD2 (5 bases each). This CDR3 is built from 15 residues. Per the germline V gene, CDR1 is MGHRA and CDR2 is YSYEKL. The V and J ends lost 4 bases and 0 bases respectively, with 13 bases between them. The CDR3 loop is CASSLGFGTSYEQYF. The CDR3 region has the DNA TGCGCCAGCAGCCTAGGGTTCGGGACCTCCTACGAGCAGTACTTC.

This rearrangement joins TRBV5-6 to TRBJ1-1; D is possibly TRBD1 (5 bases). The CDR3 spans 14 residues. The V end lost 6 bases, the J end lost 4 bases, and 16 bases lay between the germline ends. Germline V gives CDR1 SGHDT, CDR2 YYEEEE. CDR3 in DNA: TGTGCCAGCACCCTGGGCGGGGGTTCCACTGAAGCTTTCTTT. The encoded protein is CASTLGGGSTEAFF.

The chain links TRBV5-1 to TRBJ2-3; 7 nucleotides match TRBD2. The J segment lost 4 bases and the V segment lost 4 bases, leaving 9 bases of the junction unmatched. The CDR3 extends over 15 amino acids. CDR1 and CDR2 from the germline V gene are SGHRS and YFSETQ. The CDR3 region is CASSTARGGADTQYF. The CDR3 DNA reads TGCGCCAGCAGCACCGCGCGGGGAGGGGCAGATACGCAGTATTTT.

The CDR3 DNA reads as TGTGCCAGCAGTGAGGGTCAGGGGGCTTTGAATGAGCAGTTCTTC. This codes for CASSEGQGALNEQFF. J is TRBJ2-1 and V is TRBV2; 8 positions agree with TRBD1. From germline, CDR1 is SNHLY and CDR2 FYNNEI. There are 15 residues in the CDR3. V trimming: 3 bases; J trimming: 7 bases; junction bases outside the gene matches: 8.

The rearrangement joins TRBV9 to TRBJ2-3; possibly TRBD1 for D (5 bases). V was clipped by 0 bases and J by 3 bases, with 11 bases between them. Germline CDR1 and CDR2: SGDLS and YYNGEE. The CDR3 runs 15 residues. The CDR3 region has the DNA TGTGCCAGCAGCGTAGGGGGCCTGCATACAGATACGCAGTATTTT. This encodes CASSVGGLHTDTQYF.

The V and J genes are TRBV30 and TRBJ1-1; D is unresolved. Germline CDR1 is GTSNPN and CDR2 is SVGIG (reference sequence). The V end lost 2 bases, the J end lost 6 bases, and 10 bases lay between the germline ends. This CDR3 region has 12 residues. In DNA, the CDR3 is TGTGCCTGGAGTCTTGAAAATCCTGAAGCTTTCTTT. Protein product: CAWSLENPEAFF.

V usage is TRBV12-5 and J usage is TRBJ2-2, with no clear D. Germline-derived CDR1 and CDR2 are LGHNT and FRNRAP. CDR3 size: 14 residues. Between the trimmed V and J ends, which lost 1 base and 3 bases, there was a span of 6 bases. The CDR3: CASGLAQYTGELFF. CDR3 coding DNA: TGTGCTAGTGGTTTGGCGCAATACACCGGGGAGCTGTTTTTT.

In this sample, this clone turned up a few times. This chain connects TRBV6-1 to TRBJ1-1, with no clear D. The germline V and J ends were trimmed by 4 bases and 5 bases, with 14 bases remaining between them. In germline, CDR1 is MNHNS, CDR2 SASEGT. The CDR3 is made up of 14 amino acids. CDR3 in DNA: TGTGCCAGCAGTGCATTCAAGGGCGGGACTGAAGCTTTCTTT. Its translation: CASSAFKGGTEAFF.

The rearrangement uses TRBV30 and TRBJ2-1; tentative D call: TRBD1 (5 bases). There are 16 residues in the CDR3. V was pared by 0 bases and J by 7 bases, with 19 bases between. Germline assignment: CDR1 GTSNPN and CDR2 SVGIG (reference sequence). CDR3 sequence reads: CAWSVVGQGDSNEQFF. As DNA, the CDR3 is TGTGCCTGGAGTGTAGTCGGGCAGGGCGATTCGAATGAGCAGTTCTTC. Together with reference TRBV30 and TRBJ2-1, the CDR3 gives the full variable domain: SQTIHQWPATLVQPVGSPLSLECTVEGTSNPNLYWYRQAAGRGLQLLFYSVGIGQISSEVPQNLSASRPQDRQFILSSKKLLLSDSGFYLCAWSVVGQGDSNEQFFGPGTRLTVL.

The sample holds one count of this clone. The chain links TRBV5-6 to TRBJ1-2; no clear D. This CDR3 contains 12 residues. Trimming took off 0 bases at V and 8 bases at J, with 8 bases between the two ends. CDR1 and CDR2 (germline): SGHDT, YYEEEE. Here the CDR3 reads CASSLGRVGYTF. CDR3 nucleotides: TGTGCCAGCAGCTTGGGGAGGGTAGGCTACACCTTC.

The CDR3 DNA is TGTGCCAGCAGCTCCGGACTAGTTCCAGATACGCAGTATTTT. It codes for CASSSGLVPDTQYF. The J gene is TRBJ2-3, the V gene TRBV13, with TRBD2 identical over 7 bases. Trimming at V came to 4 bases and at J to 4 bases, leaving 5 bases not matched to a gene. The germline CDR1 and CDR2 sequences are PRHDT and FYEKMQ (reference sequence). The CDR3 length is 14 residues.